This TCR beta chain is from a study of CD8+ T cells in alopecia areata. The overall study: Tofacitinib administration persisted for 6 to 18 months, succeeded by 6 months off drug.

A remark on this clone: What it recognizes is unknown.

Study results and limitations: Numerous expanded lesional clones remained in scalp and blood during tofacitinib. Scalp clonality and expanded CD8+ clones among the top 100 fell significantly with tofacitinib.

Treatment in this sample: oral pan-JAK inhibitor, 5-10 mg twice daily. Punch biopsies of lesional scalp, plus peripheral blood, were taken from alopecia areata patients. The sequencing template was cDNA reverse transcribed from extracted RNA. The protocol was immunoSEQ multiplex PCR, while the TCRdb copy is restricted to in-frame clones and leaves out a portion. The sample comprises approximately 280,000 clones, about 62% of which are singletons, and about 1.7% rests with the top ten. The sequence was obtained from a human donor with alopecia areata. The specimen was CD4+ T cells sorted from blood, collected at week 24, from a patient treated with tofacitinib.

DNA for the CDR3: TGCGCCAGCAGCTTACGGGCTAGCAATGAGCAGTTCTTC. As protein: CASSLRASNEQFF. The chain combines TRBV5-1 with TRBJ2-1; D is uncertain. The ends were cut back, 2 bases at V and 6 bases at J, with 9 bases in the middle. Germline V gene sequence: CDR1 SGHRS, CDR2 YFSETQ. The CDR3 totals 13 residues.